Presented here are 3 T cell receptor beta chains from one specimen sequenced in a study of CD8+ T cells in alopecia areata (dated by TCRdb to 2017 to 2018). The protocol used for the library was the immunoSEQ multiplex PCR assay. For TCR sequencing, RNA was extracted from every sample and reverse transcribed into cDNA to serve as template. This immuneACCESS table, as held by TCRdb, lists in-frame sequences with V and J called but not all clones. Of the missing ones, under half trace to an unresolved V gene in checked studies; the others have no known cause. The sample contains 15,000 to 20,000 clones, 59% of them found a single time. Roughly 8.2% of the sample is held by the ten biggest clonotypes. The sample's time point, from its label and the paper: less than five weeks on oral tofacitinib. Explained via the paper, the treatment or condition label denotes: oral pan-JAK inhibitor, 5-10 mg twice daily. Peripheral blood and lesional scalp punch biopsies were obtained from patients with alopecia areata.

The sample here was skin, taken at week 4, from a patient treated with tofacitinib. The receptor source for this set is a human donor with alopecia areata.

This clone was counted between two and nine times. In nucleotides, the CDR3 is TGTGCCAGCAGCCAACACCGGGTCGGCAGGGCCTCAACTAATGAAAAACTGTTTTTT. It yields the protein CASSQHRVGRASTNEKLFF. The chain is built from TRBV14 and TRBJ1-4, with TRBD1 as a possible D gene (5 bases). Germline lookup yields CDR1 SGHDN and CDR2 FVKESK. The CDR3 is made up of 19 amino acids. Trimming shortened V by 2 bases and J by 0 bases, and 19 bases separated the two germline ends.

This clone was recorded only once. V is TRBV4-2 and J is TRBJ2-2, with a possible D match to TRBD2 (5 bases). There are 16 residues in the CDR3. Trimming shortened V by 0 bases and J by 1 base, and 9 bases separated the two germline ends. Germline lookup yields CDR1 LGHNA and CDR2 YNFKEQ. CDR3: CASSQEGSGNTGELFF. The CDR3 DNA is TGTGCCAGCAGCCAAGAAGGGAGCGGGAACACCGGGGAGCTGTTTTTT.

This sequence joins TRBV7-9 and TRBJ1-2; 9 bases align to TRBD1. Germline V lookup: CDR1 SEHNR, CDR2 FQNEAQ (reference sequence). After removal of 1 base from V and 4 bases from J, the junction contained 16 bases not matched to a gene. The CDR3 contains 19 residues. The CDR3 DNA is TGTGCCAGCAGCTTAGAACAGGGGGCTTTCAGGGCTGGCCCCTATGGCTACACCTTC. Encoded protein: CASSLEQGAFRAGPYGYTF.